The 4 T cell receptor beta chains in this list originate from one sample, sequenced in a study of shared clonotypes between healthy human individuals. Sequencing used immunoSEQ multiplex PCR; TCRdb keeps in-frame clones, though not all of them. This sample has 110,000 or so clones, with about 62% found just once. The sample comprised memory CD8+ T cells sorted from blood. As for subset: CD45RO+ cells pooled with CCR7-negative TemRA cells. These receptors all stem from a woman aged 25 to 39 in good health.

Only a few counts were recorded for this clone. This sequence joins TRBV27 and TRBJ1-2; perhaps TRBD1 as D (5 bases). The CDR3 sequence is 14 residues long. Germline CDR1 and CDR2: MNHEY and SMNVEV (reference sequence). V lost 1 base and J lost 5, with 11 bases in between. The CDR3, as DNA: TGTGCCAGCAGTTTATACGGGGGGGTGTATGGCTACACCTTC. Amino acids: CASSLYGGVYGYTF.

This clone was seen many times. CDR3 region: CASSGVAGEADTQYF. The CDR3 DNA is TGTGCCAGCAGTGGAGTGGCAGGGGAAGCAGATACGCAGTATTTT. The chain combines TRBV6-1 with TRBJ2-3; D may be TRBD1 (6 bases). V lost 4 bases and J 4 bases, leaving 15 bases between the germline ends. The CDR3 spans 15 residues. Germline V CDR1 and CDR2: MNHNS, SASEGT.

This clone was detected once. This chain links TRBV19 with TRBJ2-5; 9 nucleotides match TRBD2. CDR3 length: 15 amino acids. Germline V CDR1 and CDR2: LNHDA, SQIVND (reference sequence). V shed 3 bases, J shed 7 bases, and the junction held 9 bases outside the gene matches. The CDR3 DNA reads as TGTGCCAGTAGTATTACTAGCGGGTTGGGTCGGACCCAGTACTTC. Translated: CASSITSGLGRTQYF.

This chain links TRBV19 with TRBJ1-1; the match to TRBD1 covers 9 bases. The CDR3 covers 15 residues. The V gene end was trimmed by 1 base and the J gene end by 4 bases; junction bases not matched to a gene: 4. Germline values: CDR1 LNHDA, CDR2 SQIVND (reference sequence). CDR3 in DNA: TGTGCCAGTAGTATAGCTGGACAGGGGCCCACTGAAGCTTTCTTT. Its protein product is CASSIAGQGPTEAFF.